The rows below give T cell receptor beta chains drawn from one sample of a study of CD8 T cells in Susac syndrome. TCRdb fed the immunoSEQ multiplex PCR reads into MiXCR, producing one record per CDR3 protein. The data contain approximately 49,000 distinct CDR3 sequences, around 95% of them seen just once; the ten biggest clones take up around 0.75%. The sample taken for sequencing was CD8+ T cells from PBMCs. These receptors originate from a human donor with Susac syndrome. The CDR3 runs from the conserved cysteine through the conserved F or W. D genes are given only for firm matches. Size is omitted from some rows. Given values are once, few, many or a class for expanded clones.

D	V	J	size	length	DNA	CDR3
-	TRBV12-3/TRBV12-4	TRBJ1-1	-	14	TGTGCCAGCAGTTTCTTGTCGAGCAACACTGAAGCTTTCTTT	CASSFLSSNTEAFF
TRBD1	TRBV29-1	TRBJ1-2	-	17	TGCAGCGTTCAGCAGGACAGGGCTCCGCTTTGGGAATATGGCTACACCTTC	CSVQQDRAPLWEYGYTF
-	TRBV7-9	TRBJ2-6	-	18	TGTGCCAGCAGCTTCCGACAGGGAGGGTACTCTGGGGCCAACGTCCTGACTTTC	CASSFRQGGYSGANVLTF
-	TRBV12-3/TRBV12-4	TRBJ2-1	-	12	TGTGCCACCAGTTCCAGGGTCGATGAGCAGTTCTTC	CATSSRVDEQFF
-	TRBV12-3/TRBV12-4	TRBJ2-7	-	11	TGTGCCAGCAGCCCAGGGTTGGTGCAAGAATTC	CASSPGLVQEF
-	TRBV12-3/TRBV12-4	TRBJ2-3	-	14	TGTGCCAGCATGTCCGTATTGATTCCAGATACGCAGTATTTT	CASMSVLIPDTQYF
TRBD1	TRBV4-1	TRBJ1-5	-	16	TGCGCCAGCAGCCAAGACCTGGGACAGCAAGATCAGCCCCAGCATTTT	CASSQDLGQQDQPQHF
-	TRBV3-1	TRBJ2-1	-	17	TGTGCCAGCAGCCAAGTTTTATCGTCGGGGCCTGGCAATGAGCAGTTCTTC	CASSQVLSSGPGNEQFF
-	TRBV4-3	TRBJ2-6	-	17	TGCGCCAGCACCCAAGATTGGGTAGGGAAAGGGGCCAACGTCCTGACTTTC	CASTQDWVGKGANVLTF
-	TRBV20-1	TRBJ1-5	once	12	TGCAGTGCTATCGGAGGCAATCAGCCCCAGCATTTT	CSAIGGNQPQHF
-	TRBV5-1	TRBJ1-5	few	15	TGCGCCAGCAGCTTGGAGGGGGGCCAGGGACAGCCCCAGCATTTT	CASSLEGGQGQPQHF
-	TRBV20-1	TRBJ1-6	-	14	TGCAGTGCTAGACTGACCCAGGGGAATTCACCCCTCCACTTT	CSARLTQGNSPLHF
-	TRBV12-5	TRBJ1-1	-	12	TGTGCTAGTGCCACCTCGGGAGCTGGGGCTTTCTTT	CASATSGAGAFF
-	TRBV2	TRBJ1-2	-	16	TGTGCCAGCAGTGAAGCGTGGGGGGGGCCTAACTATGGCTACACCTTC	CASSEAWGGPNYGYTF
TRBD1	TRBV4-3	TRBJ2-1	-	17	TGCGCCAGCAGCCAAGGGTCGAGGGACAGGGCGGGCAATGAGCAGTTCTTC	CASSQGSRDRAGNEQFF
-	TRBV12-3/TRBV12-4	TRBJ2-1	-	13	TGTGCCAGCAGAGGGAGAATGGGCAATGAGCAGTTCTTC	CASRGRMGNEQFF
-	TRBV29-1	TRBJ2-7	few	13	TGCAGCGTTGACGAGGGAGTAAGCACCGAGCAGTACTTC	CSVDEGVSTEQYF
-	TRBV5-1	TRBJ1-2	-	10	TGCGCCAGCAGCTTGGAAGGCTACACCTTC	CASSLEGYTF
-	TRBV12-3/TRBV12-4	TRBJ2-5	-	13	TGTGCCAGCAGGCCGCCACGTGGAGAGACCCAGTACTTC	CASRPPRGETQYF
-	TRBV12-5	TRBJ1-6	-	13	TGTGCTAGTGGTTTGGACTTTAATTCACCCCTCCACTTT	CASGLDFNSPLHF
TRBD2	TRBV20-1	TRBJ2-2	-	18	TGCAGTGCTAGGGGGGGGACTAGCGGGGTCGGATACACCGGGGAGCTGTTTTTT	CSARGGTSGVGYTGELFF
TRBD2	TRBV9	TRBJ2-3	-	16	TGTGCCAGCAGCCATTCGACTAGCGGGGGGTCAGATACGCAGTATTTT	CASSHSTSGGSDTQYF
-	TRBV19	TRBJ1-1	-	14	TGTGCCAGTAGTATTGAGGCGGTCGGCACTGAAGCTTTCTTT	CASSIEAVGTEAFF
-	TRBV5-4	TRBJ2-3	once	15	TGTGCCAGCAGCCCCGCTAGCGCTAGCACAGATACGCAGTATTTT	CASSPASASTDTQYF
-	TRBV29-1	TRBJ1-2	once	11	TGCAGCGTTGAACTCCAGTATGGCTACACCTTC	CSVELQYGYTF
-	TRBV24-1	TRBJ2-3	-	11	TGTGCCACCATGCCCCGGGATACGCAGTATTTT	CATMPRDTQYF
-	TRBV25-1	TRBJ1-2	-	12	TGTGCCAGCAGATCGGGCCTCTATGGCTACACCTTC	CASRSGLYGYTF
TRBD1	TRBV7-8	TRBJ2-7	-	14	TGTGCCAGCAGCTTAGCTGGACAGGGGGGCGAGCAGTACTTC	CASSLAGQGGEQYF
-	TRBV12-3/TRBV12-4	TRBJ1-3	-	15	TGTGCCAGCAGTTTGGACATTAGCTCTGGAAACACCATATATTTT	CASSLDISSGNTIYF
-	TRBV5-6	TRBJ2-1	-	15	TGTGCCAGCAGCCAGAAAGGGGCGCCTTACAATGAGCAGTTCTTC	CASSQKGAPYNEQFF
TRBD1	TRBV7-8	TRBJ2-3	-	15	TGTGCCAGCAGCAACCCGGGACAGCAAACAGATACGCAGTATTTT	CASSNPGQQTDTQYF
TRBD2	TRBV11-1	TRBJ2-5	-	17	TGTGCCAGCAGCATCAGAGGACTAGCGGGGGCTGGGGAGACCCAGTACTTC	CASSIRGLAGAGETQYF
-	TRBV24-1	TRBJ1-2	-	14	TGTGCCACCAGTGATCGGTCCGCTAACTATGGCTACACCTTC	CATSDRSANYGYTF
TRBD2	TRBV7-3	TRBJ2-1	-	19	TGTGCCAGCAGCTTAAAGGCGACTAGCGGGGGGGCCGGGGGTTCTGAGCAGTTCTTC	CASSLKATSGGAGGSEQFF
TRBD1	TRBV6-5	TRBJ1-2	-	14	TGTGCCAGCAGTTACTCGGGGACAGGGAATGGCTACACCTTC	CASSYSGTGNGYTF
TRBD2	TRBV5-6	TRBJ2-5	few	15	TGTGCCAGCAGCTTGGTGGCGGGGGGGCCGGAGACCCAGTACTTC	CASSLVAGGPETQYF
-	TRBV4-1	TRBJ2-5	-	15	TGCGCCAGCAGCCAAGCGGGAACCTTTCAAGAGACCCAGTACTTC	CASSQAGTFQETQYF
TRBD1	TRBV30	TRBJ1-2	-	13	TGTGCCTGGACTGGACAGGCCCTCCCCGGCTACACCTTC	CAWTGQALPGYTF
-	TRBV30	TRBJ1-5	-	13	TGTGCCTGGGGGTCGGGCAGCAATCAGCCCCAGCATTTT	CAWGSGSNQPQHF
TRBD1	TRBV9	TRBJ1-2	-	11	TGTGCCAGCAGCGACAGGGGCGGCTACACCTTC	CASSDRGGYTF
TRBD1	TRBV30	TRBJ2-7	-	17	TGTGCCTGGAGTGTAGCCCCCCTAGACAGGGGGCAGTGGGAGCAGTACTTC	CAWSVAPLDRGQWEQYF